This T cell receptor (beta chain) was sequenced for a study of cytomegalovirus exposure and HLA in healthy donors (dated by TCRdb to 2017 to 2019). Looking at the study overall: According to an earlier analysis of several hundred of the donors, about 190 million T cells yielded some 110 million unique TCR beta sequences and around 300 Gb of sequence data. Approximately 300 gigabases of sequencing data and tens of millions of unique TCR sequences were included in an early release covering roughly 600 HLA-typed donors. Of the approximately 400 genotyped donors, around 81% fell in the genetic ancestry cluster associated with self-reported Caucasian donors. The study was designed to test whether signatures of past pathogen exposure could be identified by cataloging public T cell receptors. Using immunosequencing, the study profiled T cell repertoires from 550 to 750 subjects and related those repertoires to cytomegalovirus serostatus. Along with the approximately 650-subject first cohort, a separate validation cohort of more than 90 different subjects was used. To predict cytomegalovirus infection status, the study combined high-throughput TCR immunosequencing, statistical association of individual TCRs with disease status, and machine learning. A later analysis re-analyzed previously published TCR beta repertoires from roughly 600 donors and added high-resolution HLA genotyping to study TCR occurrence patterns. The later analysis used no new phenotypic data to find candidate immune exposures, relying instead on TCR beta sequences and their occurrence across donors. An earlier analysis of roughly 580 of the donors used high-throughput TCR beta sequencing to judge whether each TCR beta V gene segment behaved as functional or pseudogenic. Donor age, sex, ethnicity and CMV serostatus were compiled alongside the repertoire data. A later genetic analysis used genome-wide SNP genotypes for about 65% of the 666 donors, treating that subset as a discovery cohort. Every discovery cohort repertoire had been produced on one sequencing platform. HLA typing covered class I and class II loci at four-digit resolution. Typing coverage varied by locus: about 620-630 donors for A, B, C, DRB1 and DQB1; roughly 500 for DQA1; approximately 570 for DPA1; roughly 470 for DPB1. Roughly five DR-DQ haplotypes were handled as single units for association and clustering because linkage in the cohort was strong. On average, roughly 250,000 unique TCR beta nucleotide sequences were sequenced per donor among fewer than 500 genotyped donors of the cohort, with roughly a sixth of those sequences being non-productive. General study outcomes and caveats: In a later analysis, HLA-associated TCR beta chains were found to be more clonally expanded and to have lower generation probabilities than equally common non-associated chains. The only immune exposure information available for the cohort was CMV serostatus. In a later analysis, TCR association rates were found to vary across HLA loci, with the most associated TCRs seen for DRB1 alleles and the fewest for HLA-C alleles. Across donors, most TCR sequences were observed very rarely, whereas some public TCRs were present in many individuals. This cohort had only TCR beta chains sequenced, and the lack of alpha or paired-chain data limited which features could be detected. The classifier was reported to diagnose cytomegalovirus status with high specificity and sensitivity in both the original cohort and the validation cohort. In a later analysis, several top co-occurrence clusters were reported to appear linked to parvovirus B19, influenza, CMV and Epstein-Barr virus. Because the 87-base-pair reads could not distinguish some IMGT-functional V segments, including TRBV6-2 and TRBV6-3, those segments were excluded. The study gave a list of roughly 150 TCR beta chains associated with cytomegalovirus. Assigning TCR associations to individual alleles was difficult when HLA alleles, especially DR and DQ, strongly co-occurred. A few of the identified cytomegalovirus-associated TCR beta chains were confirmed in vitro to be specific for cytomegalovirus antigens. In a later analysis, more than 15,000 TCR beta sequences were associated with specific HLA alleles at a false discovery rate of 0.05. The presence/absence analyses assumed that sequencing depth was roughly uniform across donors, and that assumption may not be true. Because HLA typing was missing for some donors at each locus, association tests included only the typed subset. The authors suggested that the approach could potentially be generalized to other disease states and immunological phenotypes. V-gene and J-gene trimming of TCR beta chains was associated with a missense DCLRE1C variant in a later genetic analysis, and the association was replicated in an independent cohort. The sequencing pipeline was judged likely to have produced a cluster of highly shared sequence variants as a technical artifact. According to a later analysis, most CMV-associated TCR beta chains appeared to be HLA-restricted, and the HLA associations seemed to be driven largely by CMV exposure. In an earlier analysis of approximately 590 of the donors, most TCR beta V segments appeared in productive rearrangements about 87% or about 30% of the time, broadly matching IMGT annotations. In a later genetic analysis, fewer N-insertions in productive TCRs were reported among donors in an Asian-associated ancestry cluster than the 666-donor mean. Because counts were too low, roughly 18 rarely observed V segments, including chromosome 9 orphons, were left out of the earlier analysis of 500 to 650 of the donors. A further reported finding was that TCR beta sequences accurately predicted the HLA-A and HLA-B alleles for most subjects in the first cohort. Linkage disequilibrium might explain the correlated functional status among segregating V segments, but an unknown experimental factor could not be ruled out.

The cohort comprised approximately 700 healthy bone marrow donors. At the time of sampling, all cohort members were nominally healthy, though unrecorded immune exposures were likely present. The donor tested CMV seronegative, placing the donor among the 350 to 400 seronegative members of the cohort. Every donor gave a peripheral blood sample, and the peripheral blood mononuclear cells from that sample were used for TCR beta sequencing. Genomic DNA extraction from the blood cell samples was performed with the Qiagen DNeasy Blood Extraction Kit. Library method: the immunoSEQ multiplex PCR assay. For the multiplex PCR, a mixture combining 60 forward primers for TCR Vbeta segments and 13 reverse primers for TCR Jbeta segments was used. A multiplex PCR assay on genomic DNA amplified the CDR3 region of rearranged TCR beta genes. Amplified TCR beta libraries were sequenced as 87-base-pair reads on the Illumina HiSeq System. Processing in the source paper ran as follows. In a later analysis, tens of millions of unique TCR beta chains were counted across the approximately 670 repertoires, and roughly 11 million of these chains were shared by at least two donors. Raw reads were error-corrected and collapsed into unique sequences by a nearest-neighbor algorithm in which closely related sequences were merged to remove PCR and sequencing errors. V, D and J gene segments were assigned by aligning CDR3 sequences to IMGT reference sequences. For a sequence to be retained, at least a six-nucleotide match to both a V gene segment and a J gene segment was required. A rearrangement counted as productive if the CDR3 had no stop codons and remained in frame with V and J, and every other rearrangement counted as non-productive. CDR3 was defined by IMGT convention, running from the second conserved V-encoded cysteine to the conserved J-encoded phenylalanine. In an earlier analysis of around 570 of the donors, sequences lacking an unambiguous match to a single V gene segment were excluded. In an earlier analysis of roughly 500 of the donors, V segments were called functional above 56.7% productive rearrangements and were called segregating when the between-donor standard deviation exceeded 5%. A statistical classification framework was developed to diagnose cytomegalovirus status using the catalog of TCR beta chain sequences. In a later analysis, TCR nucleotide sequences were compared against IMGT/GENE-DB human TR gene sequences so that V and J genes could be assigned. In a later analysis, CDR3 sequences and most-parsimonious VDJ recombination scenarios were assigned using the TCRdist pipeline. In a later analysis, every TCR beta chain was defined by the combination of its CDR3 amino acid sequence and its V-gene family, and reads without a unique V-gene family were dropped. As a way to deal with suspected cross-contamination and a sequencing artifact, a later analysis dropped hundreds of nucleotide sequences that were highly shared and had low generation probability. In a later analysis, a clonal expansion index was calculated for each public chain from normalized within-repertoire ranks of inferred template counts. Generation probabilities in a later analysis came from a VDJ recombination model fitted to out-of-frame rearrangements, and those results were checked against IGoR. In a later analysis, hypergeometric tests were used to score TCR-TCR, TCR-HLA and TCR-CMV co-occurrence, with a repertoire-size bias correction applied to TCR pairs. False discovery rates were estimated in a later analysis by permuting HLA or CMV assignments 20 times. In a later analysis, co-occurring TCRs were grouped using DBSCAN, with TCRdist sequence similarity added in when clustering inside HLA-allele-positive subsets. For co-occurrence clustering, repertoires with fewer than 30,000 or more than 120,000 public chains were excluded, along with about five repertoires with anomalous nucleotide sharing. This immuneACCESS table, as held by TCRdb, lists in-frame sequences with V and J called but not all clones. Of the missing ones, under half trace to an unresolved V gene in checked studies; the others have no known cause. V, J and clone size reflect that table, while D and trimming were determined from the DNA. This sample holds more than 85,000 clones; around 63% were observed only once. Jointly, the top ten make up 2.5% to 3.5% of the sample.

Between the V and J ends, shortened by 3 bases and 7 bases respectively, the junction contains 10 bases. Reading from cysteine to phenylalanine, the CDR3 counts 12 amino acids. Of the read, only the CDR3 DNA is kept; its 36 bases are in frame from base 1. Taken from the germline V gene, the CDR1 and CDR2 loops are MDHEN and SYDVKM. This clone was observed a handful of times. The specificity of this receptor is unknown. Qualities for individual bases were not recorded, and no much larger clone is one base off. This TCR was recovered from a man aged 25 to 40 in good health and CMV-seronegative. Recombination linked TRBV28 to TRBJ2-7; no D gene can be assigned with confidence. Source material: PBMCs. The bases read TGTGCCAGCAGTTTTGTCTCTCTGGAGCAGTACTTC. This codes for CASSFVSLEQYF.